This TCR beta chain was sequenced for a study of control samples from healthy donors and cancer patients. Profiled with immunoSEQ multiplex PCR; TCRdb holds only in-frame clones, not every one. The sample records roughly 80,000 clones, nearly 90% being singletons. Between the trimmed V and J ends, which lost 5 bases and 4 bases, there was a span of 11 bases. In germline, CDR1 is WSHSY, CDR2 SAAADI. CDR3 length equals 13 residues. This TCR derives from a man aged 50 or older in good health. The chain has TRBV10-2 and TRBJ2-5, with D maybe TRBD1 (6 bases). Sequences were obtained from blood. The CDR3 region has the DNA TGCGCCAGCAGTTGGACAGTTGGAGAGACCCAGTACTTC. The encoded protein is CASSWTVGETQYF.